These 18 T cell receptor beta chains share one sample of origin, sequenced in a study of T cells in Graves' hyperthyroidism and ophthalmopathy. RNA transcripts provided the source from which TCR beta CDR3 regions were amplified. Researchers ran a first-round RT-PCR on the TCR CDR3 using the HTBI primer set. TCRdb re-called the multiplex PCR reads through MiXCR, storing one row per CDR3 protein. The table shows approximately 600,000 distinct CDR3 sequences, with around 15% occurring only once. The sequencing input was blood. All receptors derive from a woman aged 25 to 45 with Graves' hyperthyroidism.

There are many counts of this clonotype. The V gene is TRBV27, the J gene TRBJ2-3; D ambiguous. Germline V gene sequence: CDR1 MNHEY, CDR2 SMNVEV (reference sequence). The CDR3 is 11 amino acids. Trimming left V 8 bases short and J 6 bases short, with 9 bases between. The CDR3 spells CASQLEDTQYF. The CDR3 DNA follows: TGTGCCAGCCAGTTGGAGGATACGCAGTATTTT.

This clonotype was seen a single time. The genes are TRBV14 and TRBJ1-6; D not resolved. V gave up 1 base and J gave up 8 bases, with 9 bases separating them. The length of the CDR3 is 14 residues. Germline V gene data show CDR1 as SGHDN and CDR2 as FVKESK. The CDR3 region has the DNA TGTGCCAGCAGCCAAGCCAGGAGCTATTCACCCCTCCACTTT. Protein product: CASSQARSYSPLHF.

This clonotype has a handful of counts. The DNA for the CDR3 is TGTGCCTGGACGAGGCCGTCGAGGGAAAAACTGTTTTTT. This translates into CAWTRPSREKLFF. This chain joins TRBV30 and TRBJ1-4, with D unclear. With 4 bases removed from V and 8 bases from J, the gap between germline ends came to 14 bases. CDR3 length equals 13 residues. Germline CDR1 and CDR2: GTSNPN and SVGIG (reference sequence).

This clonotype was counted between two and nine times. The chain couples TRBV10-3 to TRBJ2-7; the D is unclear. Per the germline V gene, CDR1 is ENHRY and CDR2 is SYGVKD. The CDR3 covers 13 residues. V gave up 8 bases and J gave up 2 bases, with 13 bases separating them. The CDR3 loop is CAILLDDTYEQYF. Here the CDR3 DNA reads TGTGCCATCCTGCTGGACGACACCTACGAGCAGTACTTC.

The chain couples TRBV19 to TRBJ2-3; TRBD2 matches at 11 bases. Per germline, CDR1 LNHDA and CDR2 SQIVND (reference sequence). V lost 3 bases, J lost 2 bases, and 4 bases stayed unmatched. The length of the CDR3 is 16 residues. CDR3 amino acids: CASSMVAGGPTDTQYF. The CDR3, as DNA: TGTGCCAGTAGTATGGTAGCGGGAGGGCCCACAGATACGCAGTATTTT.

Worth noting for this clonotype: Sequence at one end of the junction differs from germline and may be a read error. The gene calls are TRBV7-7 and TRBJ2-3; weak D call: TRBD2 (6 bases). The CDR3 totals 15 residues. The germline gives CDR1 SSHAT, CDR2 FNYEAQ (reference sequence). The CDR3 here is CASSRSLASTDTQYF. CDR3 coding DNA: TGTGCTAGCAGCCGATCCCTAGCGTCCACAGATACGCAGTATTTT. The full variable domain, with the rest looked up from reference TRBV7-7 and TRBJ2-3, is GAGVSQSPRYKVTKRGQDVTLRCDPISSHATLYWYQQALGQGPEFLTYFNYEAQPDKSGLPSDRFSAERPEGSISTLTIQRTEQRDSAMYRCASSRSLASTDTQYFGPGTRLTVL.

This clonotype has just a few counts. The chain is built from TRBV3-1 and TRBJ2-7; D remains ambiguous. The CDR3 has 12 amino acids. Germline loops: CDR1 LGHDT, CDR2 YNNKEL (reference sequence). V lost 5 bases and J lost 8, with 13 bases in between. The CDR3 loop reads CASSTYTTKQYF. The CDR3 DNA is TGTGCCAGCAGCACCTATACAACCAAGCAGTACTTC.

This clonotype was recorded many times. This chain joins TRBV20-1 and TRBJ2-4, with 8 bases fitting TRBD1. Per germline, CDR1 DFQATT and CDR2 SNEGSKA (reference sequence). Trimming at V came to 5 bases and at J to 1 base, leaving 7 bases not matched to a gene. The CDR3 extends over 15 amino acids. Written as DNA, the CDR3 is TGCAGTGCTCTAGACAGGGGACGGGCCAAAAACATTCAGTACTTC. It specifies CSALDRGRAKNIQYF.

This clonotype was seen at least ten times. The CDR3 nucleotides read TGTGCCAGCAGCAGACCGGGACCGCTGCAGTACTTC. Translated: CASSRPGPLQYF. The genes are TRBV2 and TRBJ2-7, with D perhaps TRBD1 or TRBD2 (5 bases each). CDR3 length equals 12 residues. CDR1 and CDR2 (germline): SNHLY, FYNNEI. Trimming took off 6 bases at V and 9 bases at J, with 15 bases between the two ends.

This clonotype was seen ten or more times. The V and J genes are TRBV3-1 and TRBJ2-1; TRBD2 matches at 14 bases. Germline V lookup: CDR1 LGHDT, CDR2 YNNKEL (reference sequence). The CDR3 is 15 amino acids. Trimming took 1 base from V and 7 from J; bases not matched to a gene: 0. The CDR3 here is CASSQGTSGRNEQFF. CDR3 DNA: TGTGCCAGCAGCCAAGGGACTAGCGGGAGGAATGAGCAGTTCTTC.

The chain carries TRBV24-1 and TRBJ2-3, with 9 bases identical to TRBD2. CDR3 size: 16 residues. Germline lookup yields CDR1 KGHDR and CDR2 SFDVKD. With V trimmed by 6 bases and J by 1 base, 7 bases remained unmatched. CDR3 bases: TGTGCCACCAGTACGCTAGCGGGACTGCGCACAGATACGCAGTATTTT. This gives the protein CATSTLAGLRTDTQYF.

This clonotype was seen repeatedly, ten times or more. DNA for the CDR3: TGTGCCAGCAGTTACGGCAGGACCACCGGGGAGCTGTTTTTT. Protein sequence: CASSYGRTTGELFF. The chain joins TRBV6-5 to TRBJ2-2, with D unclear. The CDR3 extends over 14 amino acids. Germline CDR1 is MNHEY and CDR2 is SVGAGI. Trimming cost V 2 bases and J 4 bases, with 8 bases left between them.

At least ten counts were recorded for this clonotype. V is TRBV7-9 and J is TRBJ2-1; 8 nucleotides align to TRBD1. The CDR3 has 13 amino acids. V shed 11 bases and J 4 bases; nucleotides not matched to a gene: 7. Germline assignment: CDR1 SEHNR and CDR2 FQNEAQ (reference sequence). CDR3 coding DNA: TGTGCCTTCCGGACAGGGACTTACAATGAGCAGTTCTTC. Protein: CAFRTGTYNEQFF. The variable domain in full, with the rest retrieved from reference TRBV7-9 and TRBJ2-1, is DTGVSQNPRHKITKRGQNVTFRCDPISEHNRLYWYRQTLGQGPEFLTYFQNEAQLEKSRLLSDRFSAERPKGSFSTLEIQRTEQGDSAMYLCAFRTGTYNEQFFGPGTRLTVL.

Many counts were recorded for this clonotype. This chain uses TRBV19 with TRBJ2-7; D unresolved. Germline V gives CDR1 LNHDA, CDR2 SQIVND (reference sequence). This CDR3 is built from 9 residues. V was pared by 8 bases and J by 5 bases, with 4 bases between. This CDR3 reads CASYHEQYF. In DNA form, the CDR3 reads TGTGCCAGTTACCACGAGCAGTACTTC.

This clonotype has only a few counts. This clone may be a read error of a much larger clone one base away. CDR3 amino acids: CAWGGKNEQFF. CDR3 coding DNA: TGTGCCTGGGGGGGAAAAAATGAGCAGTTCTTC. The chain employs TRBV30 and TRBJ2-1; D possibly uses TRBD1 or TRBD2 (5 bases each). Germline values: CDR1 GTSNPN, CDR2 SVGIG (reference sequence). V lost 5 bases and J lost 7, with 9 bases in between. This CDR3 has 11 residues.

The genes are TRBV9 and TRBJ2-3, with D unclear. Germline V CDR1 and CDR2: SGDLS, YYNGEE. V was shortened by 5 bases and J by 4 bases, with 5 bases between the two germline ends. There are 11 residues in the CDR3. CDR3 DNA sequence: TGTGCCAGCAGTCACGCAGATACGCAGTATTTT. Protein product: CASSHADTQYF.

The table lists this clonotype with a few counts. V is TRBV29-1 and J is TRBJ1-2; perhaps TRBD1 as D (5 bases). V lost 4 bases and J lost 7, with 13 bases in between. CDR1 and CDR2 (germline): SQVTM, ANQGSEA. The CDR3 runs to 12 residues. CDR3 nucleotides: TGCAGCGTTGCGGGGGGAAAAGGTGGCTACACCTTC. Translation: CSVAGGKGGYTF.

The sample holds many counts of this clonotype. The chain couples TRBV30 to TRBJ1-1; the D is unclear. V lost 3 bases and J lost 10, with 15 bases in between. There are 12 residues in the CDR3. Germline V gene data show CDR1 as GTSNPN and CDR2 as SVGIG (reference sequence). The CDR3 sequence is CAWRPRATRAFF. The CDR3 nucleotides are TGTGCCTGGAGGCCAAGGGCCACTAGAGCTTTCTTT. Full variable domain (missing parts from reference TRBV30 and TRBJ1-1): SQTIHQWPATLVQPVGSPLSLECTVEGTSNPNLYWYRQAAGRGLQLLFYSVGIGQISSEVPQNLSASRPQDRQFILSSKKLLLSDSGFYLCAWRPRATRAFFGQGTRLTVV.